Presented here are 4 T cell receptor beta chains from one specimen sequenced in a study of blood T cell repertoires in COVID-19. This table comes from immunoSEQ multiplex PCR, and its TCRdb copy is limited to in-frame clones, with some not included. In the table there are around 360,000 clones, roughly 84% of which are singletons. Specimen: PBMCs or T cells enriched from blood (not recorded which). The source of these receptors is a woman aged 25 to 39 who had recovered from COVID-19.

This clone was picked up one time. This chain's CDR3 is CASSLGYGAYEQYF. CDR3 nucleotide sequence: TGTGCCAGCAGCTTAGGATACGGAGCCTACGAGCAGTACTTC. The rearrangement links TRBV7-6 to TRBJ2-7; D is unclear. Per the germline V gene, CDR1 is SGHVS and CDR2 is FNYEAQ. CDR3 length: 14 residues. V lost 1 base to trimming and J lost 2 bases, with 9 bases between them. The full variable domain, its missing parts supplied by reference TRBV7-6 and TRBJ2-7, is GAGVSQSPRYKVTKRGQDVALRCDPISGHVSLYWYRQALGQGPEFLTYFNYEAQQDKSGLPNDRFSAERPEGSISTLTIQRTEQRDSAMYRCASSLGYGAYEQYFGPGTRLTVT.

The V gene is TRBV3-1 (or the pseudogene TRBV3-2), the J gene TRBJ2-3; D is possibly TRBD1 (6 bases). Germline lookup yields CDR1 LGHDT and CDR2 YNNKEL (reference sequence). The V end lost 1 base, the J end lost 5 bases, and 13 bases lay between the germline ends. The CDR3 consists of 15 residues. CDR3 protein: CASSQAGVGEDTQYF. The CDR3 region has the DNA TGTGCCAGCAGCCAAGCAGGGGTGGGGGAAGATACGCAGTATTTT.

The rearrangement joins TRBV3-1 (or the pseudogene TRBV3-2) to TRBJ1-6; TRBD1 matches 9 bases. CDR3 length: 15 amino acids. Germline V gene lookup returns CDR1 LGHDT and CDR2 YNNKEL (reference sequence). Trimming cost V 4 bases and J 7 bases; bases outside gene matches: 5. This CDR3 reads CASSPSDRGNSPLHF. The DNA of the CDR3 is TGTGCCAGCAGCCCCTCGGACAGGGGAAATTCACCCCTCCACTTT.

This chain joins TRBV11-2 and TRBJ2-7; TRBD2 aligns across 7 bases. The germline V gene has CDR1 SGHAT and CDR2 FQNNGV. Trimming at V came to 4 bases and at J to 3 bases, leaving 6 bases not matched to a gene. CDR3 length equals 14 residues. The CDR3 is CASSSMTSFYEQYF. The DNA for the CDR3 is TGTGCCAGCAGCTCTATGACTAGCTTCTACGAGCAGTACTTC.